Following are 14 T cell receptor beta chains from one sample sequenced in a study of blood T cell repertoires in COVID-19. The data were produced by immunoSEQ multiplex PCR, yet TCRdb's version contains in-frame clones alone and is incomplete. The sample comprises 250,000 to 300,000 clones, 88% of which are singletons, and approximately 10% rests with the top ten. Sample: peripheral blood. All receptors derive from a woman aged 25 to 39 with COVID-19, enrolled during active disease.

The rearrangement links TRBV29-1 to TRBJ1-1; possibly TRBD1 for D (6 bases). The length of the CDR3 is 14 residues. Trimming cost V 6 bases and J 4 bases, with 18 bases left between them. Germline assignment: CDR1 SQVTM and CDR2 ANQGSEA. The CDR3 nucleotides read TGCAGCGTCCACAACAGGGATCGGGCCACTGAAGCTTTCTTT. As protein: CSVHNRDRATEAFF.

This clone was picked up many times. The genes are TRBV4-2 and TRBJ2-5; 7 positions agree with TRBD2. After removal of 3 bases from V and 4 bases from J, the junction contained 5 bases not matched to a gene. The length of the CDR3 is 14 residues. Germline assignment: CDR1 LGHNA and CDR2 YNFKEQ. CDR3 region: CASSHAGEGETQYF. The CDR3 region has the DNA TGTGCCAGCAGCCACGCGGGAGAGGGAGAGACCCAGTACTTC.

The count of this clone is one. This chain links TRBV18 with TRBJ1-2, with D tentatively TRBD1 (5 bases). This CDR3 has 14 amino acids. The V end was cut by 2 bases, the J end by 5 bases, with 12 bases between. Germline assignment: CDR1 KGHSH and CDR2 LQKENI. CDR3 sequence reads: CASSPGAGLYGYTF. CDR3 coding DNA: TGTGCCAGCTCACCAGGGGCAGGGCTATATGGCTACACCTTC.

The chain combines TRBV28 with TRBJ2-5; TRBD2 matches at 8 bases. Germline-derived CDR1 and CDR2 are MDHEN and SYDVKM. The CDR3 spans 16 residues. V gave up 1 base and J gave up 0 bases; unmatched junction bases: 4. The CDR3 loop reads CASSLLAGLYQETQYF. As DNA, the CDR3 is TGTGCCAGCAGTTTATTAGCGGGGTTGTACCAAGAGACCCAGTACTTC.

V gene TRBV12-3 or TRBV12-4 combines with J gene TRBJ2-5; weak D call: TRBD2 (7 bases). With 8 bases removed from V and 4 bases from J, the gap between germline ends came to 11 bases. The CDR3 spans 12 residues. CDR3 loop: CASWGGGETQYF. The CDR3 bases are TGTGCCAGCTGGGGGGGCGGAGAGACCCAGTACTTC.

The chain combines TRBV6-5 with TRBJ1-1, with TRBD1 identical over 7 bases. CDR1 is MNHEY and CDR2 is SVGAGI in the germline V gene. This CDR3 contains 14 residues. J was trimmed by 4 bases and V by 10 bases; bases with no gene match: 12. The CDR3 sequence is CATRDSAWGTEAFF. Written as DNA, the CDR3 is TGTGCCACCCGGGACAGCGCGTGGGGCACTGAAGCTTTCTTT.

Here the CDR3 reads CASSPGRGNEKLFF. CDR3 coding DNA: TGTGCCAGCTCACCGGGGCGGGGGAATGAAAAACTGTTTTTT. The V and J genes are TRBV18 and TRBJ1-4; perhaps TRBD1 as D (5 bases). V was pared by 3 bases and J by 5 bases, with 10 bases between. The germline V gene encodes CDR1 KGHSH and CDR2 LQKENI. The CDR3 runs to 14 residues.

The J gene is TRBJ2-1, the V gene TRBV7-3; no clear D. Germline lookup yields CDR1 SGHTA and CDR2 FQGTGA. Trimming removed 6 bases at V and 3 bases at J, with 3 bases between. CDR3 length equals 11 residues. The CDR3 reads CASSNYNEQFF. The CDR3 DNA is TGTGCCAGCAGTAACTACAATGAGCAGTTCTTC.

The chain is built from TRBV7-3 and TRBJ1-2; 8 nucleotides match TRBD1. V lost 5 bases, J lost 1 base, and 6 bases stayed unmatched. CDR1 and CDR2 (germline): SGHTA, FQGTGA. The CDR3 runs 15 residues. The CDR3 coding sequence is TGTGCCAGCAGCCCAGGGGGCTCGATTAACTATGGCTACACCTTC. Protein: CASSPGGSINYGYTF.

The chain recombines TRBV6-5 with TRBJ1-2; D is uncertain. There are 14 residues in the CDR3. Trimming pared 5 bases from V and 4 bases from J, leaving 14 bases between. The germline gives CDR1 MNHEY, CDR2 SVGAGI. CDR3 nucleotides: TGTGCCAGCAGTATCGACGGAGGAGGCTATGGCTACACCTTC. It specifies CASSIDGGGYGYTF.

Notes on this clone: This specimen includes other DNA sequences encoding the same CDR3. The chain links TRBV28 to TRBJ2-7, with 9 bases identical to TRBD1. Germline CDR1 is MDHEN and CDR2 is SYDVKM. The CDR3 is 14 amino acids. The V gene end was trimmed by 2 bases and the J gene end by 4 bases; junction bases not matched to a gene: 3. CDR3 protein: CASSLGTGTYEQYF. The CDR3 region has the DNA TGTGCCAGCAGTTTAGGGACAGGGACATACGAGCAGTACTTC.

The chain employs TRBV3-1 (or the pseudogene TRBV3-2) and TRBJ1-2; D not resolved. The CDR3 runs to 14 residues. V was shortened by 4 bases and J by 5 bases, with 14 bases between the two germline ends. Germline V lookup: CDR1 LGHDT, CDR2 YNNKEL (reference sequence). The DNA for the CDR3 is TGTGCCAGCAGCCCACCCCGAACGGGGTATGGCTACACCTTC. It is translated as CASSPPRTGYGYTF.

This clone was seen a few times. The chain has TRBV6-5 and TRBJ2-7; perhaps TRBD1 as D (6 bases). CDR1 is MNHEY, CDR2 SVGAGI, per germline. The CDR3 sequence is 14 residues long. The V gene lost 6 bases and the J gene lost 3 bases, with 15 bases spanning the gap. The CDR3 DNA follows: TGTGCCAGCAGCCGCCGGACAGCCAACTACGAGCAGTACTTC. Residues: CASSRRTANYEQYF.

J is TRBJ1-1 and V is TRBV4-3, with a possible D match to TRBD1 (6 bases). This CDR3 comprises 19 residues. Trimming left V 0 bases short and J 0 bases short, with 20 bases between. Germline V CDR1 and CDR2: LGHNA, YSLEER. The CDR3, as DNA: TGCGCCAGCAGCCAAGAAATGGGGCCGAGCACAGGGTTGAACACTGAAGCTTTCTTT. This sequence encodes CASSQEMGPSTGLNTEAFF.